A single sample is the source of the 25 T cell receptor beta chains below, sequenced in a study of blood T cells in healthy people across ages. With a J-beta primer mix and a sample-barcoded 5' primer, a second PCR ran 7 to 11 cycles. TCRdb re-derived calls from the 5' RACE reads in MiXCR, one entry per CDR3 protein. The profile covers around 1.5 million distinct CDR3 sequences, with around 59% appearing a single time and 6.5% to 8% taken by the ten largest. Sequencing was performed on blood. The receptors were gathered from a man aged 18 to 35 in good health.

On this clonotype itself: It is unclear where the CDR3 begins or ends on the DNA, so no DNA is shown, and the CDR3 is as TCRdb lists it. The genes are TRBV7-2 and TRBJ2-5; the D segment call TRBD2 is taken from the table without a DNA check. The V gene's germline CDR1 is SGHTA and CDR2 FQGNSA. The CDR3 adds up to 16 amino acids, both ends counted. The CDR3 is CASSPLHTSVAETQYF.

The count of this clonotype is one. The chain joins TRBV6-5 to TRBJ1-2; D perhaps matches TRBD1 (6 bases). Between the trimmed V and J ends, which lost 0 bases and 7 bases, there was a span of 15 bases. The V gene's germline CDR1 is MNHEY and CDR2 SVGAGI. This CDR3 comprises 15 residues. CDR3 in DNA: TGTGCCAGCAGTTACTCGTACAGGGCAGGGTTTGGCTACACCTTC. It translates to CASSYSYRAGFGYTF.

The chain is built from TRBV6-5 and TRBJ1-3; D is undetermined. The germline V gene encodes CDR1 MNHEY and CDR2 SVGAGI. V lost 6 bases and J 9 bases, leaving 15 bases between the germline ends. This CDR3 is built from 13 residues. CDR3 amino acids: CASSGLGQGTIYF. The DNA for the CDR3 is TGTGCCAGCAGCGGACTGGGCCAAGGCACCATATATTTT.

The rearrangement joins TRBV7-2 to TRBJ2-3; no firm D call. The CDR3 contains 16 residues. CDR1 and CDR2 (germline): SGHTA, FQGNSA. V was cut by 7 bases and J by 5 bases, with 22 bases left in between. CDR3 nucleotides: TGTGCCAGCACCCAAATCCCGGATAGGTCGGTAGATACGCAGTATTTT. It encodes CASTQIPDRSVDTQYF.

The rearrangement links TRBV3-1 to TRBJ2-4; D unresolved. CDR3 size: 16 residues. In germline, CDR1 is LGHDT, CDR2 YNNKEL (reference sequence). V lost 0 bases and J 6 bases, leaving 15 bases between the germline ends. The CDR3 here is CASSQDRAGQGNIQYF. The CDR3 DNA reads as TGTGCCAGCAGCCAAGATAGGGCAGGCCAAGGAAACATTCAGTACTTC.

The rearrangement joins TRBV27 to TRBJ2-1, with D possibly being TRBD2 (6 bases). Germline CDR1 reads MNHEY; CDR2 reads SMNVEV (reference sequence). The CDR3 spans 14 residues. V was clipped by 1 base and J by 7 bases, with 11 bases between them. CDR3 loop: CASSLYMEGNEQFF. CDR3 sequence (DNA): TGTGCCAGCAGTTTATATATGGAGGGAAATGAGCAGTTCTTC.

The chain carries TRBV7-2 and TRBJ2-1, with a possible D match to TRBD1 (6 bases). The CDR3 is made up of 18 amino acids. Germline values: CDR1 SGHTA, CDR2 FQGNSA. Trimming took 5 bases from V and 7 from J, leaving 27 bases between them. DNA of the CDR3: TGTGCCAGCAGCACACCCCCTACTAGGGGGAGTTTTCGGAATGAGCAGTTCTTC. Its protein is CASSTPPTRGSFRNEQFF.

The CDR3 DNA is TGTGCCAGCAGCTTAGGAGAGGGAGGCGACGAGCAGTACTTC. This gives the protein CASSLGEGGDEQYF. The gene calls are TRBV7-9 and TRBJ2-7, with a tentative D call TRBD2 (6 bases). The CDR3 is 14 amino acids. Per the germline V gene, CDR1 is SEHNR and CDR2 is FQNEAQ (reference sequence). Trimming took off 1 base at V and 5 bases at J, with 12 bases between the two ends.

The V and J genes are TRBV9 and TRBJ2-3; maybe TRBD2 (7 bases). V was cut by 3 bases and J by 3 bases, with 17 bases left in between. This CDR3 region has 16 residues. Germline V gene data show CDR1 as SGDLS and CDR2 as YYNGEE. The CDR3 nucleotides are TGTGCCAGCAGCGGGGGGCTAGCGGAGACTACAGATACGCAGTATTTT. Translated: CASSGGLAETTDTQYF. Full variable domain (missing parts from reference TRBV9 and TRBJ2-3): DSGVTQTPKHLITATGQRVTLRCSPRSGDLSVYWYQQSLDQGLQFLIQYYNGEERAKGNILERFSAQQFPDLHSELNLSSLELGDSALYFCASSGGLAETTDTQYFGPGTRLTVL.

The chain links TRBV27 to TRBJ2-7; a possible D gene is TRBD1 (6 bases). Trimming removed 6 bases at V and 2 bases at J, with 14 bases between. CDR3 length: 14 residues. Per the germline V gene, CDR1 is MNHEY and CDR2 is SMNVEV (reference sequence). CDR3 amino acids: CASRPYAGAYEQYF. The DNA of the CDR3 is TGTGCCAGCAGACCATACGCAGGGGCCTACGAGCAGTACTTC.

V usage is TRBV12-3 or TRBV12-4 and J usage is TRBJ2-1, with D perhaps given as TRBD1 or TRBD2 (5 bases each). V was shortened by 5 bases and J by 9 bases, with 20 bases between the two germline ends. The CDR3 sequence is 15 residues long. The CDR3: CASSGAGAAVGEQFF. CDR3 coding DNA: TGTGCCAGCAGTGGGGCCGGGGCGGCCGTAGGTGAGCAGTTCTTC.

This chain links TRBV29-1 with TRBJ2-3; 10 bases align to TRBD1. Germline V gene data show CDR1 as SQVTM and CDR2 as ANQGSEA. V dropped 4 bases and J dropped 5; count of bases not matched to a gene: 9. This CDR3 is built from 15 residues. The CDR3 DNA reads TGCAGCGTTGCCCCACCGACAGGGGGCAGAGATACGCAGTATTTT. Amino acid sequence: CSVAPPTGGRDTQYF.

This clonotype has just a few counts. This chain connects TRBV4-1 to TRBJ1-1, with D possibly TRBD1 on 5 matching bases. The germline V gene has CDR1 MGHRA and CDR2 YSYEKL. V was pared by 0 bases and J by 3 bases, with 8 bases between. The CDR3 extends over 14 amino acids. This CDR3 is CASSQDWGDTEAFF. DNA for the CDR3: TGCGCCAGCAGCCAAGACTGGGGGGACACTGAAGCTTTCTTT.

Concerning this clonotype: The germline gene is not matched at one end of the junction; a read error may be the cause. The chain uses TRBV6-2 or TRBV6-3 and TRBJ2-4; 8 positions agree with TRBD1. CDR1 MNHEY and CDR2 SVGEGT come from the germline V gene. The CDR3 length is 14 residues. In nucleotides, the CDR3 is TGTGCCAGCAGTTCTTTGGACAGGGTCAACATTCAGCACTTC. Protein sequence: CASSSLDRVNIQHF.

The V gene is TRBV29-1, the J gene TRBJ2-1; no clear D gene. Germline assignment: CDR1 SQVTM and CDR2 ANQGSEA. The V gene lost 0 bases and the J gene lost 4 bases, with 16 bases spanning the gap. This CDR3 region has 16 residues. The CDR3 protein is CSVEEGARYNYNEQFF. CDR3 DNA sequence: TGCAGCGTTGAAGAAGGAGCCAGGTATAATTACAATGAGCAGTTCTTC.

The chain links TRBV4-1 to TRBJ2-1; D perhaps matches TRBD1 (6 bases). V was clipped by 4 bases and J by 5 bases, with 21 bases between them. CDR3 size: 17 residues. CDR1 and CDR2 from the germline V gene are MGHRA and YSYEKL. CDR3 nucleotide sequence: TGCGCCAGCAGCCTGGATAAACAGGGTCTATCCCACAATGAGCAGTTCTTC. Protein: CASSLDKQGLSHNEQFF.

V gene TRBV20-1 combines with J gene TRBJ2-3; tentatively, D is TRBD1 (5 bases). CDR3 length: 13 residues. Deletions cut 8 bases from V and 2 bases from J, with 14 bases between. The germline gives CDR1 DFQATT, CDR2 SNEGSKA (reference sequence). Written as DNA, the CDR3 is TGCAGTCCCAGGGCCCATGACACAGATACGCAGTATTTT. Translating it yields CSPRAHDTDTQYF.

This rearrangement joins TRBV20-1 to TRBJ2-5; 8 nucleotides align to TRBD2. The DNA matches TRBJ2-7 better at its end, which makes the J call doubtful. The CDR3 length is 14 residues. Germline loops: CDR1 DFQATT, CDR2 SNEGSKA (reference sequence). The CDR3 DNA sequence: TGCAGTGCTAGAGACAGCGGGAGAATCTACGAGCAGTACTTC. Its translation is CSARDSGRIYEQYF.

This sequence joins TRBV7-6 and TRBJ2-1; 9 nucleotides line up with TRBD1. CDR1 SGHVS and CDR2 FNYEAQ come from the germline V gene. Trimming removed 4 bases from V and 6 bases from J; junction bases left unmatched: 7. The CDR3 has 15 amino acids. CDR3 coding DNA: TGTGCCAGCAGCTCCGGGACAGGGTTGCGCAATGAGCAGTTCTTC. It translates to CASSSGTGLRNEQFF.

The CDR3 DNA sequence: TGTGCCAGCAGTCCTGGACTAGCGGGGGGGCCGGGAGATACGCAGTATTTT. Amino acids: CASSPGLAGGPGDTQYF. The genes are TRBV28 and TRBJ2-3; TRBD2 agrees at 15 bases. CDR3 length: 17 residues. In germline, CDR1 is MDHEN, CDR2 SYDVKM. Trimming cost V 5 bases and J 5 bases; bases outside gene matches: 8.

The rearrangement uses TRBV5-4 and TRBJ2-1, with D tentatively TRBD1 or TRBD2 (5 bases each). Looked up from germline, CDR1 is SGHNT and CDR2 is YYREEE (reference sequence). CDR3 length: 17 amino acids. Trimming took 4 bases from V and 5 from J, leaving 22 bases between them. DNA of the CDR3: TGTGCCAGCAGCAAGCCGGACGGGGCACACACCCACAATGAGCAGTTCTTC. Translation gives CASSKPDGAHTHNEQFF.

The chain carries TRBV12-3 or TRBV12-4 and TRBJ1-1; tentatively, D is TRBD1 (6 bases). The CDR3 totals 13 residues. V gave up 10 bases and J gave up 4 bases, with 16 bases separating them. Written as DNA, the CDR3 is TGTGCCACCTCGGACGGGGGCCGCACTGAAGCTTTCTTT. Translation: CATSDGGRTEAFF.

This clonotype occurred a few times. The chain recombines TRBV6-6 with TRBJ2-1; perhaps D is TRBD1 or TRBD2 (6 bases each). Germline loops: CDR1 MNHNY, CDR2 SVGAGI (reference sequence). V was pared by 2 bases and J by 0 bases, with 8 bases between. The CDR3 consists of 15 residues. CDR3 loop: CASSYRGDSYNEQFF. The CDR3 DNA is TGTGCCAGCAGTTACAGGGGGGACTCCTACAATGAGCAGTTCTTC.

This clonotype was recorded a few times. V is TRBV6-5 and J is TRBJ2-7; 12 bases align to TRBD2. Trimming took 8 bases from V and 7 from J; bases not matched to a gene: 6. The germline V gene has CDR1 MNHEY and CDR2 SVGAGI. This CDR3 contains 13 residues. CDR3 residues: CASRLAGAREQYF. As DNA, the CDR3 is TGTGCCAGCCGACTAGCGGGAGCGAGGGAGCAGTACTTC.

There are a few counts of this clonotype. CDR3 nucleotide sequence: TGTGCCAGCAGCCCTTCGTTGGGTCCCAGCACAGATACGCAGTATTTT. Its translation: CASSPSLGPSTDTQYF. The V and J genes are TRBV9 and TRBJ2-3; no reliable D call. V was trimmed by 4 bases and J by 0 bases, leaving 15 bases between them. Germline V gene sequence: CDR1 SGDLS, CDR2 YYNGEE. The CDR3 loop spans 16 amino acids.